A single sample is the source of the 30 T cell receptor beta chains below, sequenced in a study of cytomegalovirus exposure and HLA in healthy donors. The PCR contained 60 Vbeta and 13 Jbeta primers. Sequencing was performed with immunoSEQ multiplex PCR; in TCRdb, only in-frame clones are kept and a portion is missing. The sample carries 150,000 to 200,000 clones, under 80% recorded once. What was sequenced was PBMCs. The receptors were sampled from a young woman in good health and CMV-seronegative.

V is TRBV7-9 and J is TRBJ1-2; 7 bases are a match to TRBD1. The CDR3 contains 16 residues. J lost 8 bases, V lost 1 base, and 13 bases had no gene match. Germline-derived CDR1 and CDR2 are SEHNR and FQNEAQ (reference sequence). As DNA, the CDR3 is TGTGCCAGCAGCTTAGTTCCAGATAACAGGGGCGGCGGCTACACCTTC. As protein: CASSLVPDNRGGGYTF. The full variable domain, in which reference TRBV7-9 and TRBJ1-2 provide the parts outside the CDR3, is DTGVSQNPRHKITKRGQNVTFRCDPISEHNRLYWYRQTLGQGPEFLTYFQNEAQLEKSRLLSDRFSAERPKGSFSTLEIQRTEQGDSAMYLCASSLVPDNRGGGYTFGSGTRLTVV.

The chain couples TRBV5-1 to TRBJ2-3; 11 bases map to TRBD2. The CDR3 spans 17 residues. Trimming at V came to 2 bases and at J to 0 bases, leaving 5 bases not matched to a gene. Germline V gives CDR1 SGHRS, CDR2 YFSETQ. This chain's CDR3 is CASSFPSGGSSTDTQYF. As DNA, the CDR3 is TGCGCCAGCAGCTTCCCTAGCGGGGGGTCCAGCACAGATACGCAGTATTTT.

Concerning this clone: One end of the junction varies from germline; a read error may be responsible. This chain connects TRBV4-1 to TRBJ2-2, with D perhaps matching TRBD1 (5 bases). This CDR3 is built from 16 residues. Germline V gene lookup returns CDR1 MGHRA and CDR2 YSYEKL. CDR3 bases: TGTGCCAGCAGCCAGCCCAGGGCTTTTGGGACCGGGGAGCTGTTTTTT. It codes for CASSQPRAFGTGELFF.

The chain combines TRBV5-4 with TRBJ2-3, with a tentative D call TRBD2 (6 bases). V was clipped by 2 bases and J by 1 base, with 11 bases between them. The germline CDR1 and CDR2 sequences are SGHNT and YYREEE (reference sequence). The length of the CDR3 is 15 residues. The CDR3 sequence: CASSFRAGGTDTQYF. The CDR3 DNA reads TGTGCCAGCAGCTTTCGAGCGGGTGGCACAGATACGCAGTATTTT.

This chain connects TRBV18 to TRBJ2-7; 7 bases match TRBD1. Germline loops: CDR1 KGHSH, CDR2 LQKENI. Losses at the gene ends were 6 bases for V and 1 base for J; bases not matched to a gene: 9. There are 15 residues in the CDR3. The CDR3 loop reads CASSQDRRGSYEQYF. The DNA of the CDR3 is TGTGCCAGCTCTCAGGACAGGCGAGGATCCTACGAGCAGTACTTC.

The J gene is TRBJ2-7, the V gene TRBV2; D unclear. V was clipped by 4 bases and J by 2 bases, with 9 bases between them. Germline assignment: CDR1 SNHLY and CDR2 FYNNEI. CDR3 length: 13 amino acids. The CDR3 nucleotides read TGTGCCAGCAGTGTATCACTAACCTACGAGCAGTACTTC. Translation gives CASSVSLTYEQYF.

The chain combines TRBV7-6 with TRBJ1-2; perhaps TRBD1 as D (6 bases). CDR1 SGHVS and CDR2 FNYEAQ come from the germline V gene. V gave up 3 bases and J gave up 5 bases, with 10 bases separating them. CDR3 length: 13 residues. The CDR3 region is CASSFSQGYGYTF. The CDR3 coding sequence is TGTGCCAGCAGCTTCAGCCAGGGGTATGGCTACACCTTC.

CDR3 loop: CASTLGQNTEAFF. DNA for the CDR3: TGTGCCAGCACCCTCGGACAGAACACTGAAGCTTTCTTT. The chain recombines TRBV6-5 with TRBJ1-1; possibly TRBD1 for D (5 bases). The CDR3 runs 13 residues. The V end lost 7 bases, the J end lost 1 base, and 10 bases lay between the germline ends. CDR1 MNHEY and CDR2 SVGAGI come from the germline V gene.

The J gene is TRBJ1-5, the V gene TRBV5-1; the match to TRBD1 covers 10 bases. The CDR3 runs to 15 residues. Per germline, CDR1 SGHRS and CDR2 YFSETQ. V lost 2 bases, J lost 4 bases, and 3 bases stayed unmatched. The CDR3 region has the DNA TGCGCCAGCAGCTTCGACAGGGGGCCTAATCAGCCCCAGCATTTT. Residues: CASSFDRGPNQPQHF.

This chain links TRBV11-1 with TRBJ1-1; 7 bases agree with TRBD1. V lost 5 bases and J lost 10; bases outside the gene matches: 7. In germline, CDR1 is SGHAT, CDR2 FQDESV (reference sequence). This CDR3 has 12 amino acids. The CDR3 DNA reads TGTGCCAGCAGCCCCCCCCGGGACAGAGCTTTCTTT. Its protein is CASSPPRDRAFF.

V is TRBV7-9 and J is TRBJ2-2; 9 bases match TRBD2. The length of the CDR3 is 19 residues. With V trimmed by 4 bases and J by 4 bases, 16 bases remained unmatched. The germline V gene encodes CDR1 SEHNR and CDR2 FQNEAQ (reference sequence). CDR3 sequence: CASSSVGGRGGAGTGELFF. Here the CDR3 DNA reads TGTGCCAGCAGCTCAGTCGGAGGCCGCGGGGGGGCAGGCACCGGGGAGCTGTTTTTT.

The chain recombines TRBV5-5 with TRBJ1-5; 9 nucleotides line up with TRBD1. The V gene end was trimmed by 4 bases and the J gene end by 7 bases; junction bases not matched to a gene: 9. The CDR3 covers 15 residues. Germline loops: CDR1 SGHKS, CDR2 YYEKEE (reference sequence). CDR3 residues: CASSLRDRDWQPQHF. CDR3 coding DNA: TGTGCCAGCAGCCTCCGGGACAGGGATTGGCAGCCCCAGCATTTT.

The chain has TRBV7-6 and TRBJ2-7, with no clear D. Trimming left V 2 bases short and J 6 bases short, with 20 bases between. CDR3 length equals 16 residues. Germline V gene lookup returns CDR1 SGHVS and CDR2 FNYEAQ. CDR3 region: CASSLFLGAGEAEQYF. CDR3 in DNA: TGTGCCAGCAGCTTATTTCTAGGCGCCGGAGAGGCCGAGCAGTACTTC.

In its sample, this clone was seen a few times. This chain joins TRBV15 and TRBJ2-5; 9 nucleotides align to TRBD1. Germline V gene lookup returns CDR1 LNHNV and CDR2 YYDKDF (reference sequence). This CDR3 has 16 residues. The V gene end was trimmed by 0 bases and the J gene end by 1 base; junction bases not matched to a gene: 3. The DNA for the CDR3 is TGTGCCACCAGCAGAGATTTGGACAGGGGCCAAGAGACCCAGTACTTC. It codes for CATSRDLDRGQETQYF. Together with reference TRBV15 and TRBJ2-5, the CDR3 gives the full variable domain: DAMVIQNPRYQVTQFGKPVTLSCSQTLNHNVMYWYQQKSSQAPKLLFHYYDKDFNNEADTPDNFQSRRPNTSFCFLDIRSPGLGDTAMYLCATSRDLDRGQETQYFGPGTRLLVL.

The chain has TRBV6-1 and TRBJ2-7, with a tentative D call TRBD1 (5 bases). Deletions cut 4 bases from V and 5 bases from J, with 12 bases between. CDR1 and CDR2 (germline): MNHNS, SASEGT. This CDR3 has 13 residues. CDR3: CASSAAPRDEQYF. The CDR3 nucleotides read TGTGCCAGCAGTGCGGCGCCCAGGGACGAGCAGTACTTC.

CDR3 in DNA: TGTGCCAGCAGATCGGGAGAGGATTTGTCACCCCTCCACTTT. Amino acid sequence: CASRSGEDLSPLHF. This sequence joins TRBV27 and TRBJ1-6; D is ambiguous. The V gene's germline CDR1 is MNHEY and CDR2 SMNVEV (reference sequence). Deletions cut 6 bases from V and 10 bases from J, with 16 bases between. The CDR3 runs to 14 residues.

V gene TRBV5-4 combines with J gene TRBJ1-4; 10 bases align to TRBD1. The CDR3 is made up of 14 amino acids. J lost 8 bases, V lost 4 bases, and 5 bases had no gene match. Germline loops: CDR1 SGHNT, CDR2 YYREEE (reference sequence). CDR3 bases: TGTGCCAGCAGCGTGGGACAGGGGTCGGAAAAACTGTTTTTT. Translating gives CASSVGQGSEKLFF.

V usage is TRBV29-1 and J usage is TRBJ2-3; D perhaps matches TRBD2 (5 bases). CDR3 length: 13 residues. V shed 7 bases and J shed 2 bases, with 13 bases lying between them. CDR1 SQVTM and CDR2 ANQGSEA come from the germline V gene. CDR3: CSAKADFTDTQYF. As DNA, the CDR3 is TGCAGCGCAAAAGCGGACTTCACAGATACGCAGTATTTT.

This rearrangement joins TRBV18 to TRBJ2-1, with D tentatively TRBD1 (6 bases). Trimming shortened V by 3 bases and J by 8 bases, and 14 bases separated the two germline ends. Germline CDR1 and CDR2: KGHSH and LQKENI. The CDR3 runs 14 residues. This CDR3 reads CASSPRTGTDEQFF. For the CDR3, the DNA is TGTGCCAGCTCACCTAGAACAGGGACGGATGAGCAGTTCTTC.

V usage is TRBV28 and J usage is TRBJ1-6; D gene uncertain. The germline V gene encodes CDR1 MDHEN and CDR2 SYDVKM. The CDR3 covers 16 residues. The V and J ends lost 0 bases and 7 bases respectively, with 13 bases between them. CDR3 loop: CASSLWGGSLNSPLHF. For the CDR3, the DNA is TGTGCCAGCAGTTTATGGGGAGGCAGTCTAAATTCACCCCTCCACTTT.

The V gene is TRBV7-9, the J gene TRBJ1-2, with D possibly matching TRBD1 (6 bases). Germline values: CDR1 SEHNR, CDR2 FQNEAQ (reference sequence). Trimming stripped 4 bases from V and 0 bases from J, with 12 bases between. There are 15 residues in the CDR3. The CDR3 loop reads CASSSWTAPNYGYTF. The CDR3 nucleotides are TGTGCCAGCAGCTCCTGGACAGCTCCTAACTATGGCTACACCTTC.

This clone was picked up a small number of times. The chain links TRBV19 to TRBJ1-5, with D possibly matching TRBD1 (5 bases). CDR1 is LNHDA, CDR2 SQIVND, per germline (reference sequence). The CDR3 has 15 amino acids. The ends were cut back, 3 bases at V and 3 bases at J, with 12 bases in the middle. The CDR3 region has the DNA TGTGCCAGTAGTATTTTGGGACTTCACAATCAGCCCCAGCATTTT. Encoded protein: CASSILGLHNQPQHF.

This chain links TRBV13 with TRBJ2-3; a weak D match, TRBD2 (6 bases). The CDR3 is 15 residues long. The germline V and J ends were trimmed by 5 bases and 2 bases, with 14 bases remaining between them. The germline CDR1 and CDR2 sequences are PRHDT and FYEKMQ (reference sequence). The CDR3 protein is CASSPWDFTTDTQYF. The CDR3 DNA follows: TGTGCCAGCAGCCCTTGGGACTTTACCACAGATACGCAGTATTTT.

V usage is TRBV4-1 and J usage is TRBJ2-2; the match to TRBD2 covers 15 bases. Germline assignment: CDR1 MGHRA and CDR2 YSYEKL. V lost 0 bases, J lost 7 bases, and 6 bases stayed unmatched. This CDR3 contains 18 residues. The chain's CDR3 is CASSQEWTSGGGIGELFF. In DNA form, the CDR3 reads TGCGCCAGCAGCCAAGAGTGGACTAGCGGGGGGGGTATCGGGGAGCTGTTTTTT.

This clone was observed a handful of times. The genes are TRBV4-2 and TRBJ2-5; D is possibly TRBD2 (5 bases). CDR3 length equals 13 residues. Trimming cost V 9 bases and J 1 base, with 12 bases left between them. Germline values: CDR1 LGHNA, CDR2 YNFKEQ. The CDR3 protein is CASQSDFQETQYF. Here the CDR3 DNA reads TGTGCCAGTCAATCGGACTTCCAAGAGACCCAGTACTTC.

The CDR3 nucleotides are TGTGCCAGCAGCCCATCGACAGGGGGGAAAGCTTTCTTT. Its protein product is CASSPSTGGKAFF. The V gene is TRBV27, the J gene TRBJ1-1; 9 nucleotides match TRBD1. The CDR3 has 13 amino acids. Germline trimming cut 6 bases from V and 9 bases from J; bases unmatched to any gene: 8. The germline V gene has CDR1 MNHEY and CDR2 SMNVEV (reference sequence).

The chain employs TRBV6-1 and TRBJ1-2; tentative D call: TRBD1 (6 bases). The CDR3 spans 13 residues. V was trimmed by 6 bases and J by 8 bases, leaving 16 bases between them. Per the germline V gene, CDR1 is MNHNS and CDR2 is SASEGT. The CDR3 spells CASSHRVRGGYTF. The CDR3 coding sequence is TGTGCCAGCAGCCACAGGGTGAGGGGAGGCTACACCTTC.

The gene calls are TRBV19 and TRBJ1-3; D not certain. Trimming cost V 10 bases and J 0 bases, with 13 bases left between them. Germline loops: CDR1 LNHDA, CDR2 SQIVND (reference sequence). CDR3 length: 14 amino acids. CDR3: CATISGGSGNTIYF. For the CDR3, the DNA is TGTGCCACCATATCGGGTGGCTCTGGAAACACCATATATTTT.

V gene TRBV19 combines with J gene TRBJ1-2, with TRBD1 matching 8 bases. Germline lookup yields CDR1 LNHDA and CDR2 SQIVND (reference sequence). V gave up 7 bases and J gave up 4 bases; unmatched junction bases: 8. There are 14 residues in the CDR3. The CDR3 spells CASIPDRESYGYTF. CDR3 nucleotides: TGTGCCAGTATCCCGGACAGGGAAAGCTATGGCTACACCTTC.

This clone occurred once. The chain uses TRBV7-2 and TRBJ1-3; D not certain. The CDR3 spans 14 residues. The V and J ends lost 2 bases and 5 bases respectively, with 10 bases between them. Germline CDR1 and CDR2: SGHTA and FQGNSA. CDR3 sequence (DNA): TGTGCCAGCAGCTTAACCCCGTACAGAAACACCATATATTTT. Its protein is CASSLTPYRNTIYF.